Listed here are 32 T cell receptor beta chains from one sample, sequenced in a study of response to subunit inactivated influenza vaccine (dated by TCRdb to 2017 to 2018). The method behind the library was RT-PCR. Data came from an Illumina HiSeq 2500. The public reads were reanalyzed by TCRdb: fastp trimming at Q25, MiXCR alignment, in-frame beta chains only. Entries that share a CDR3 protein sequence are merged under the most common genes and DNA. Across this sample there are some 500,000 distinct CDR3 sequences, with 15% to 20% seen only once. The ten largest make up about 3% of the sample. The sample in question was CD4+ T cells sorted from PBMCs, obtained about 23 months after vaccination. These receptors all stem from a man aged 45 to 70 who received an inactivated influenza vaccine. Donor details come from another sample of the same person, matched by shared clones.

The sample holds many counts of this clonotype. The chain recombines TRBV11-3 with TRBJ2-5; D possibly matches TRBD1 or TRBD2 (7 bases each). Trimming shortened V by 5 bases and J by 2 bases, and 9 bases separated the two germline ends. The CDR3 covers 13 residues. Germline V gene data show CDR1 as SGHNT and CDR2 as YENEEA. The CDR3 sequence is CASSQGGQETQYF. The CDR3, as DNA: TGTGCCAGCAGCCAGGGGGGGCAAGAGACCCAGTACTTC.

The chain links TRBV10-3 to TRBJ2-7; 8 bases match TRBD2. The V gene's germline CDR1 is ENHRY and CDR2 SYGVKD. This CDR3 region has 14 residues. With V trimmed by 2 bases and J by 6 bases, 6 bases remained unmatched. In nucleotides, the CDR3 is TGTGCCATCAGTGAGAGCGGGAGAAACCTCGAGCAGTACTTC. It encodes CAISESGRNLEQYF.

The V and J genes are TRBV10-3 and TRBJ2-3, with 9 bases fitting TRBD2. Germline loops: CDR1 ENHRY, CDR2 SYGVKD. The CDR3 has 14 residues. V shed 11 bases and J 6 bases; nucleotides not matched to a gene: 12. CDR3 residues: CAVTGAGGFDTQYF. In nucleotides, the CDR3 is TGTGCCGTGACGGGGGCGGGGGGGTTCGATACGCAGTATTTT.

This clonotype was seen only a few times. J is TRBJ2-7 and V is TRBV4-1; no reliable D call. CDR1 and CDR2 (germline): MGHRA, YSYEKL. CDR3 size: 14 residues. The ends were cut back, 4 bases at V and 0 bases at J, with 10 bases in the middle. The CDR3 spells CASSPQRYSYEQYF. CDR3 DNA: TGCGCCAGCAGCCCCCAAAGGTACTCCTACGAGCAGTACTTC.

There are many counts of this clonotype. V gene TRBV14 combines with J gene TRBJ2-1; no definite D call. Germline V lookup: CDR1 SGHDN, CDR2 FVKESK. The CDR3 length is 12 residues. V was cut by 2 bases and J by 11 bases, with 10 bases left in between. The CDR3 DNA reads TGTGCCAGCAGCCAAACGGTCGTCAAGCAGTTCTTC. Residues: CASSQTVVKQFF. The full variable domain, its missing parts supplied by reference TRBV14 and TRBJ2-1, is EAGVTQFPSHSVIEKGQTVTLRCDPISGHDNLYWYRRVMGKEIKFLLHFVKESKQDESGMPNNRFLAERTGGTYSTLKVQPAELEDSGVYFCASSQTVVKQFFGPGTRLTVL.

This clonotype has more than one count but fewer than ten. This chain uses TRBV28 with TRBJ1-4; maybe TRBD1 (5 bases). The CDR3 spans 17 residues. Deletions cut 3 bases from V and 4 bases from J, with 18 bases between. Germline V lookup: CDR1 MDHEN, CDR2 SYDVKM. As DNA, the CDR3 is TGTGCCAGCAGTTTCCTTGAGGGACTCGCCTTTAATGAAAAACTGTTTTTT. Translating it yields CASSFLEGLAFNEKLFF.

A few counts support this clonotype. The genes are TRBV20-1 and TRBJ1-3; D remains ambiguous. This CDR3 is built from 12 residues. Germline V CDR1 and CDR2: DFQATT, SNEGSKA (reference sequence). The V gene lost 5 bases and the J gene lost 2 bases, with 7 bases spanning the gap. The CDR3 here is CSAPRAGNTIYF. The CDR3 DNA is TGCAGTGCTCCCCGGGCTGGAAACACCATATATTTT.

The gene calls are TRBV7-9 and TRBJ1-1; TRBD1 aligns across 9 bases. V shed 5 bases and J 3 bases; nucleotides not matched to a gene: 4. Per the germline V gene, CDR1 is SEHNR and CDR2 is FQNEAQ (reference sequence). This CDR3 region has 14 residues. CDR3 protein: CASSPGTGYTEAFF. The CDR3 region has the DNA TGTGCCAGCAGCCCCGGGACAGGGTACACTGAAGCTTTCTTT.

This clonotype was recorded at least ten times. The CDR3 here is CAISYSGGGSTDTQYF. In DNA form, the CDR3 reads TGTGCCATCAGTTATTCGGGCGGGGGAAGCACAGATACGCAGTATTTT. V is TRBV10-3 and J is TRBJ2-3, with 7 bases fitting TRBD2. V lost 5 bases, J lost 0 bases, and 8 bases stayed unmatched. The CDR3 is 16 amino acids. Germline loops: CDR1 ENHRY, CDR2 SYGVKD.

This clonotype showed up many times. CDR3 coding DNA: TGTGCCAGCAGCTTACAGGGGTCCTCCTATGGCTACACCTTC. Translating gives CASSLQGSSYGYTF. The genes are TRBV7-9 and TRBJ1-2, with D perhaps matching TRBD1 (6 bases). V lost 2 bases and J lost 4, with 11 bases in between. The CDR3 contains 14 residues. Per the germline V gene, CDR1 is SEHNR and CDR2 is FQNEAQ (reference sequence).

This rearrangement joins TRBV12-5 to TRBJ2-1; tentative D call: TRBD1 (6 bases). V was clipped by 5 bases and J by 6 bases, with 14 bases between them. Germline V gives CDR1 LGHNT, CDR2 FRNRAP. This CDR3 region has 14 residues. CDR3 amino acids: CASGVQTGSNEQFF. The CDR3 region has the DNA TGTGCTAGTGGTGTCCAAACAGGGTCCAATGAGCAGTTCTTC.

The genes are TRBV10-1 and TRBJ2-7; 9 nucleotides match TRBD1. Germline CDR1 WNHNN, CDR2 SYGVQD (reference sequence). The trim removed 0 bases at V and 5 bases at J, leaving 8 bases unmatched. The CDR3 is 16 amino acids. The CDR3, as DNA: TGCGCCAGCAGTGAGTCGGGACAGGGACCATCCCACGAGCAGTACTTC. It specifies CASSESGQGPSHEQYF.

The V call is TRBV11-2, the J call TRBJ2-1; 14 positions match TRBD2. Trimming removed 6 bases from V and 6 bases from J; junction bases left unmatched: 4. Germline values: CDR1 SGHAT, CDR2 FQNNGV. The CDR3 is 15 amino acids. Here the CDR3 DNA reads TGTGCCAGCAGGAAGGGACTAGCGGGAGCCAATGAGCAGTTCTTC. Its protein is CASRKGLAGANEQFF.

This clonotype has more than one count but fewer than ten. This sequence joins TRBV12-3 or TRBV12-4 and TRBJ2-7; no clear D gene. V lost 2 bases and J 0 bases, leaving 11 bases between the germline ends. The CDR3 loop spans 15 amino acids. The CDR3 DNA sequence: TGTGCCAGCAGTTTATGGGGATTGGGCTCCTACGAGCAGTACTTC. Amino acid sequence: CASSLWGLGSYEQYF.

This rearrangement joins TRBV7-9 to TRBJ1-1; TRBD1 aligns across 7 bases. Germline CDR1 is SEHNR and CDR2 is FQNEAQ (reference sequence). The CDR3 has 15 residues. Losses at the gene ends were 5 bases for V and 3 bases for J; bases not matched to a gene: 9. This CDR3 reads CASSPFGQVDTEAFF. The CDR3 coding sequence is TGTGCCAGCAGCCCATTCGGACAGGTTGACACTGAAGCTTTCTTT.

There are a few counts of this clonotype. The chain links TRBV20-1 to TRBJ2-1, with D tentatively TRBD2 (5 bases). This CDR3 is 15 amino acids long. Trimming left V 0 bases short and J 0 bases short, with 9 bases between. Looked up from germline, CDR1 is DFQATT and CDR2 is SNEGSKA (reference sequence). DNA of the CDR3: TGCAGTGCTAGAGAGGTAGACTACTCCTACAATGAGCAGTTCTTC. Protein: CSAREVDYSYNEQFF.

The rearrangement joins TRBV20-1 to TRBJ2-3; TRBD1 matches 8 bases. From germline, CDR1 is DFQATT and CDR2 SNEGSKA (reference sequence). The CDR3 sequence is 13 residues long. The CDR3 region is CSGAQGARDTQYF. The CDR3 DNA is TGCAGCGGGGCGCAGGGGGCACGAGATACGCAGTATTTT.

The chain links TRBV6-2 or TRBV6-3 to TRBJ2-1; possible D gene TRBD1, 6 bases. CDR1 and CDR2 (germline): MNHEY, SVGEGT. The CDR3 runs 15 residues. Deletions cut 8 bases from V and 0 bases from J, with 14 bases between. The CDR3 spells CASGRGSPSYNEQFF. CDR3 sequence (DNA): TGTGCCAGCGGCAGGGGTTCTCCCTCCTACAATGAGCAGTTCTTC.

The gene calls are TRBV7-2 and TRBJ2-1; 7 nucleotides line up with TRBD2. Germline V CDR1 and CDR2: SGHTA, FQGNSA. Trimming removed 4 bases from V and 8 bases from J; junction bases left unmatched: 8. This CDR3 is built from 14 residues. CDR3 sequence (DNA): TGTGCCAGCAGCTCGACTAGCCTTGGCGATGAGCAGTTCTTC. Protein sequence: CASSSTSLGDEQFF.

The chain recombines TRBV11-2 with TRBJ2-1; maybe TRBD2 (7 bases). The CDR3 consists of 18 residues. CDR1 is SGHAT, CDR2 FQNNGV, per germline. V lost 1 base to trimming and J lost 0 bases, with 16 bases between them. The CDR3 nucleotides are TGTGCCAGCAGCTTAGTAGGGGGGGGGTTTAACTCCTACAATGAGCAGTTCTTC. This encodes CASSLVGGGFNSYNEQFF.

The chain carries TRBV6-1 and TRBJ2-7, with D possibly matching TRBD2 (5 bases). Trimming removed 1 base from V and 5 bases from J, with 12 bases in between. Germline V lookup: CDR1 MNHNS, CDR2 SASEGT. There are 14 residues in the CDR3. CDR3 nucleotide sequence: TGTGCCAGCAGTGAAGTGCGGGCGCGGAACGAGCAGTACTTC. Translation: CASSEVRARNEQYF.

This clonotype was seen more than once but under ten times. This chain uses TRBV20-1 with TRBJ2-2; 8 bases fit TRBD2. V gave up 3 bases and J gave up 0 bases; unmatched junction bases: 9. Germline values: CDR1 DFQATT, CDR2 SNEGSKA (reference sequence). The CDR3 has 17 amino acids. CDR3 loop: CSASGGELASNTGELFF. In DNA form, the CDR3 reads TGCAGTGCTAGCGGGGGGGAACTCGCCTCGAACACCGGGGAGCTGTTTTTT.

This chain connects TRBV7-2 to TRBJ2-1, with D perhaps matching TRBD2 (6 bases). The CDR3 extends over 15 amino acids. The V gene's germline CDR1 is SGHTA and CDR2 FQGNSA. V lost 3 bases, J lost 0 bases, and 9 bases lay in between. CDR3 loop: CASSFGSDSYNEQFF. CDR3 DNA sequence: TGTGCCAGCAGCTTCGGGAGTGACTCCTACAATGAGCAGTTCTTC.

This clonotype was detected a few times. This chain connects TRBV5-5 to TRBJ2-1, with a possible D match to TRBD2 (6 bases). The germline CDR1 and CDR2 sequences are SGHKS and YYEKEE (reference sequence). This CDR3 has 15 amino acids. Trimming stripped 0 bases from V and 4 bases from J, with 11 bases between. The CDR3 nucleotides read TGTGCCAGCAGCTTGGGGGGGACTCCATACAATGAGCAGTTCTTC. Amino acids: CASSLGGTPYNEQFF. The whole variable domain, filled in from reference TRBV5-5 and TRBJ2-1, reads DAGVTQSPTHLIKTRGQQVTLRCSPISGHKSVSWYQQVLGQGPQFIFQYYEKEERGRGNFPDRFSARQFPNYSSELNVNALLLGDSALYLCASSLGGTPYNEQFFGPGTRLTVL.

This clonotype has only one observation. The DNA for the CDR3 is TGCAGCGTTGATTATAGGACCGGAGGCGAGCAGTACTTC. Protein sequence: CSVDYRTGGEQYF. The J gene is TRBJ2-7, the V gene TRBV29-1; a possible D gene is TRBD2 (5 bases). CDR3 size: 13 residues. Trimming took 3 bases from V and 6 from J, leaving 15 bases between them. Germline CDR1 reads SQVTM; CDR2 reads ANQGSEA.

This chain links TRBV7-9 with TRBJ2-1; D unresolved. V lost 5 bases and J 8 bases, leaving 10 bases between the germline ends. The germline V gene encodes CDR1 SEHNR and CDR2 FQNEAQ (reference sequence). The CDR3 sequence is 12 residues long. CDR3 loop: CASSESWHEQFF. The CDR3 bases are TGTGCCAGCAGCGAGAGTTGGCATGAGCAGTTCTTC. The variable domain in full, with the rest retrieved from reference TRBV7-9 and TRBJ2-1, is DTGVSQNPRHKITKRGQNVTFRCDPISEHNRLYWYRQTLGQGPEFLTYFQNEAQLEKSRLLSDRFSAERPKGSFSTLEIQRTEQGDSAMYLCASSESWHEQFFGPGTRLTVL.

This rearrangement joins TRBV4-1 to TRBJ2-2; TRBD2 matches 10 bases. V gave up 1 base and J gave up 3 bases; unmatched junction bases: 5. Germline V gives CDR1 MGHRA, CDR2 YSYEKL. This CDR3 contains 17 residues. CDR3 coding DNA: TGCGCCAGCAGCCAAGGTATCGGGACTAGCGACACCGGGGAGCTGTTTTTT. It specifies CASSQGIGTSDTGELFF.

This clonotype has only a few counts. The CDR3 protein is CASSWGQGEQYF. In nucleotides, the CDR3 is TGTGCCAGCAGCTGGGGGCAGGGGGAGCAGTACTTC. The V call is TRBV5-6, the J call TRBJ2-7; maybe TRBD1 (6 bases). This CDR3 is built from 12 residues. V was trimmed by 3 bases and J by 7 bases, leaving 11 bases between them. Germline V lookup: CDR1 SGHDT, CDR2 YYEEEE.

This rearrangement joins TRBV12-3 or TRBV12-4 to TRBJ1-1; TRBD1 matches 9 bases. CDR3 length: 15 amino acids. Trimming removed 3 bases from V and 4 bases from J; junction bases left unmatched: 6. CDR3 coding DNA: TGTGCCAGCAGTTTCCACAGGGGGCGGGGCACTGAAGCTTTCTTT. Protein product: CASSFHRGRGTEAFF.

This clonotype has ten or more counts. This rearrangement joins TRBV6-2 or TRBV6-3 to TRBJ2-2; D possibly matches TRBD1 or TRBD2 (6 bases each). The CDR3 extends over 16 amino acids. Germline CDR1 reads MNHEY; CDR2 reads SVGEGT. The V gene lost 2 bases and the J gene lost 4 bases, with 14 bases spanning the gap. This chain's CDR3 is CASSYGQGRSTGELFF. CDR3 in DNA: TGTGCCAGCAGTTACGGGCAGGGGAGGTCCACCGGGGAGCTGTTTTTT.

This chain uses TRBV27 with TRBJ2-5; tentatively, D is TRBD1 (6 bases). Germline CDR1 MNHEY, CDR2 SMNVEV (reference sequence). The CDR3 extends over 14 amino acids. Trimming took off 9 bases at V and 5 bases at J, with 19 bases between the two ends. CDR3 amino acids: CARKKGETEETQYF. CDR3 sequence (DNA): TGTGCCAGAAAAAAGGGGGAGACGGAGGAGACCCAGTACTTC.

The chain is built from TRBV10-3 and TRBJ2-2; D call uncertain. This CDR3 comprises 11 residues. CDR1 and CDR2 from the germline V gene are ENHRY and SYGVKD. The ends were cut back, 11 bases at V and 4 bases at J, with 8 bases in the middle. DNA of the CDR3: TGTGCCGTGCGCAGCACCGGGGAGCTGTTTTTT. It translates to CAVRSTGELFF.